Listed here are 14 T cell receptor beta chains from one sample, sequenced in a study of cytomegalovirus exposure and HLA in healthy donors (TCRdb year 2017). Library method: the immunoSEQ multiplex PCR assay. The immuneACCESS repertoire file appears here via TCRdb, limited to in-frame rearrangements. These files lack a portion of the clones; in checked studies, under half of the deficit traces to unresolved V genes, and the cause of the others is not known. The sample table records some 90,000 clones; about 96% of these occur just once. Together, the top ten hold 0.6% to 0.95% of the sample. Sequenced input: PBMCs. These receptors all come from a man younger than 35 in good health and CMV-seronegative.

CDR3 sequence reads: CASSFRQGGYEQYF. Here the CDR3 DNA reads TGCGCCAGCAGCTTTAGACAGGGAGGCTACGAGCAGTACTTC. The gene calls are TRBV5-1 and TRBJ2-7; TRBD1 is a possible D gene (7 bases). The CDR3 is 14 amino acids. Germline CDR1 is SGHRS and CDR2 is YFSETQ. With 2 bases removed from V and 3 bases from J, the gap between germline ends came to 12 bases.

The V and J genes are TRBV28 and TRBJ2-7, with TRBD2 as a possible D gene (6 bases). V lost 5 bases to trimming and J lost 6 bases, with 8 bases between them. Germline values: CDR1 MDHEN, CDR2 SYDVKM. This CDR3 is 11 amino acids long. CDR3 nucleotides: TGTGCCAGCAGTCAAGCGGGCGAGCAGTACGTC. This codes for CASSQAGEQYV.

The J gene is TRBJ1-4, the V gene TRBV19; D gene ambiguous. The V gene lost 3 bases and the J gene lost 3 bases, with 17 bases spanning the gap. The CDR3 consists of 17 residues. Germline V gene sequence: CDR1 LNHDA, CDR2 SQIVND (reference sequence). The DNA of the CDR3 is TGTGCCAGTAGTATTCGGGTTGCGGCCGAGTCTAATGAAAAACTGTTTTTT. This encodes CASSIRVAAESNEKLFF.

This clone was detected only a few times. The chain couples TRBV25-1 to TRBJ1-5, with D tentatively TRBD1 (5 bases). Germline CDR1 reads MGHDK; CDR2 reads SYGVNS. CDR3 length equals 14 residues. V lost 4 bases and J 6 bases, leaving 13 bases between the germline ends. CDR3 in amino acids: CASSGLQAGQPQHF. Written as DNA, the CDR3 is TGTGCCAGCAGTGGTTTACAGGCTGGTCAGCCCCAGCATTTT.

The chain uses TRBV6-1 and TRBJ2-5; 7 bases fit TRBD2. The V gene's germline CDR1 is MNHNS and CDR2 SASEGT. V trimming: 1 base; J trimming: 2 bases; junction bases outside the gene matches: 1. The CDR3 is 14 residues long. In DNA, the CDR3 is TGTGCCAGCAGTGAAGAGCGGGATCAAGAGACCCAGTACTTC. The encoded protein is CASSEERDQETQYF.

The chain is built from TRBV11-3 and TRBJ2-3; 7 nucleotides agree with TRBD2. The J segment lost 5 bases and the V segment lost 3 bases, leaving 8 bases of the junction unmatched. This CDR3 spans 15 amino acids. The germline gives CDR1 SGHNT, CDR2 YENEEA. The CDR3 here is CASSFEGSGGDTQYF. Written as DNA, the CDR3 is TGTGCCAGCAGCTTCGAGGGTTCGGGGGGAGATACGCAGTATTTT.

This chain links TRBV18 with TRBJ2-1, with D possibly TRBD2 on 6 matching bases. The V end was cut by 5 bases, the J end by 1 base, with 18 bases between. This CDR3 comprises 17 residues. The germline gives CDR1 KGHSH, CDR2 LQKENI. CDR3 region: CASSSYLGTESYNEQFF. The CDR3 nucleotides read TGTGCCAGCTCATCCTACCTCGGGACTGAGTCCTACAATGAGCAGTTCTTC.

This CDR3 reads CASSLRTSGTYNEQFF. The CDR3 DNA follows: TGTGCCAGCAGCTTAAGGACTAGCGGTACCTACAATGAGCAGTTCTTC. The chain is built from TRBV7-8 and TRBJ2-1; 10 positions agree with TRBD2. The CDR3 covers 16 residues. Losses at the gene ends were 2 bases for V and 2 bases for J; bases not matched to a gene: 3. CDR1 is SGHVS and CDR2 is FQNEAQ in the germline V gene.

The chain employs TRBV7-2 and TRBJ2-5; TRBD2 agrees at 12 bases. CDR1 is SGHTA and CDR2 is FQGNSA in the germline V gene. This CDR3 comprises 17 residues. J lost 6 bases, V lost 4 bases, and 12 bases had no gene match. The CDR3 DNA reads as TGTGCCAGCAGCTCGACTAGCGGGAGCCCCCGCGACCAGACCCAGTACTTC. Translation: CASSSTSGSPRDQTQYF.

The chain combines TRBV6-6 with TRBJ2-7; TRBD1 agrees at 7 bases. The CDR3 covers 14 residues. Looked up from germline, CDR1 is MNHNY and CDR2 is SVGAGI (reference sequence). The V segment lost 7 bases and the J segment 1 base; nucleotides outside the gene matches: 7. The CDR3 nucleotides read TGTGCCAGCACCCTACGACAGGGATCCTACGAGCAGTACTTC. Protein sequence: CASTLRQGSYEQYF.

This clone was detected once. This CDR3 reads CASSEYGFSYF. CDR3 nucleotide sequence: TGTGCCAGCAGTGAATACGGGTTTTCGTACTTC. The V and J genes are TRBV25-1 and TRBJ2-7; D not certain. Germline V gene lookup returns CDR1 MGHDK and CDR2 SYGVNS. The CDR3 extends over 11 amino acids. Trimming stripped 0 bases from V and 12 bases from J, with 9 bases between.

The chain joins TRBV7-9 to TRBJ1-1; D uncertain. The V end lost 2 bases, the J end lost 3 bases, and 13 bases lay between the germline ends. This CDR3 has 15 residues. Germline CDR1 reads SEHNR; CDR2 reads FQNEAQ (reference sequence). The CDR3 sequence: CASSLWEKEDTEAFF. In DNA, the CDR3 is TGTGCCAGCAGCTTATGGGAGAAGGAGGACACTGAAGCTTTCTTT.

This clone was observed once. The chain uses TRBV5-8 and TRBJ1-3; no reliable D call. Germline loops: CDR1 SGHTS, CDR2 YDEGEE. The CDR3 is made up of 14 amino acids. Trimming stripped 0 bases from V and 4 bases from J, with 8 bases between. CDR3 in amino acids: CASSLAGDGNTIYF. The DNA for the CDR3 is TGTGCCAGCAGCTTGGCGGGAGACGGAAACACCATATATTTT.

The chain joins TRBV7-6 to TRBJ2-7; 8 bases fit TRBD1. The junction had 7 bases not matched to a gene; V was cut back by 3 bases and J by 3 bases. Germline CDR1 SGHVS, CDR2 FNYEAQ. This CDR3 is built from 15 residues. The CDR3 nucleotides read TGTGCCAGCAGCTTTTCTGGACAGGGAGGCTACGAGCAGTACTTC. Protein product: CASSFSGQGGYEQYF.